These 19 T cell receptor beta chains share one sample of origin, sequenced in a study of T cell changes during pregnancy in multiple sclerosis. This table comes from immunoSEQ multiplex PCR, and its TCRdb copy is limited to in-frame clones, with some not included. The sample contains under 110,000 clones, less than 95% of which appear only once. The material was peripheral blood, obtained after pregnancy. These receptors all stem from a female donor with multiple sclerosis, enrolled in a pregnancy study.

This chain joins TRBV7-9 and TRBJ2-3, with 9 positions matching TRBD1. Trimming cost V 7 bases and J 1 base; bases outside gene matches: 15. CDR1 SEHNR and CDR2 FQNEAQ come from the germline V gene (reference sequence). The length of the CDR3 is 18 residues. Here the CDR3 reads CASTPIPTGGLGTDTQYF. The DNA of the CDR3 is TGTGCCAGCACCCCAATCCCTACAGGGGGCTTGGGCACAGATACGCAGTATTTT.

The chain has TRBV28 and TRBJ2-7, with D hard to call. The CDR3 has 15 residues. The V gene's germline CDR1 is MDHEN and CDR2 SYDVKM. V lost 1 base to trimming and J lost 2 bases, with 12 bases between them. The CDR3 spells CASSLSGDITYEQYF. DNA for the CDR3: TGTGCCAGCAGTTTATCCGGTGACATTACCTACGAGCAGTACTTC.

The V call is TRBV19, the J call TRBJ1-1; no definite D call. The V end lost 3 bases, the J end lost 1 base, and 9 bases lay between the germline ends. Germline V gene lookup returns CDR1 LNHDA and CDR2 SQIVND (reference sequence). This CDR3 region has 14 residues. DNA of the CDR3: TGTGCCAGTAGTATTGGGCACGCGAACACTGAAGCTTTCTTT. As protein: CASSIGHANTEAFF.

This chain joins TRBV29-1 and TRBJ2-1, with D perhaps TRBD2 (6 bases). Trimming shortened V by 7 bases and J by 6 bases, and 13 bases separated the two germline ends. Germline V CDR1 and CDR2: SQVTM, ANQGSEA. The length of the CDR3 is 12 residues. The DNA for the CDR3 is TGCAGCGCTGGCGGGGTTGGCAATGAGCAGTTCTTC. Amino acid sequence: CSAGGVGNEQFF.

On this clone itself: Relative to the germline gene, one junction end is altered; a read error may explain this. The chain links TRBV5-4 to TRBJ1-2; D is possibly TRBD1 (5 bases). Germline lookup yields CDR1 SGHNT and CDR2 YYREEE (reference sequence). The CDR3 runs 14 residues. Here the CDR3 reads CASSLDPEGVSIHF. The DNA of the CDR3 is TGTGCCAGCAGCTTGGACCCAGAAGGGGTTTCTATACACTTC. Variable domain in full (rest from reference TRBV5-4 and TRBJ1-2): ETGVTQSPTHLIKTRGQQVTLRCSSQSGHNTVSWYQQALGQGPQFIFQYYREEENGRGNFPPRFSGLQFPNYSSELNVNALELDDSALYLCASSLDPEGVSIHFGSGTRLTVV.

The chain uses TRBV21-1 and TRBJ2-1; the table assigns TRBD2, which was not confirmed against the DNA. TRBV21-1 is labeled a pseudogene. This CDR3 contains 16 residues. In nucleotides, the CDR3 is TGTGCCAGCAGCAAAGATCGGCGGGAGCGATACAATGAGCAGTTCTTC. Translation gives CASSKDRRERYNEQFF.

The gene calls are TRBV6-5 and TRBJ2-3; D is perhaps TRBD1 (6 bases). Germline CDR1 reads MNHEY; CDR2 reads SVGAGI. The CDR3 loop spans 14 amino acids. V was pared by 5 bases and J by 2 bases, with 11 bases between. The CDR3 spells CASSTGFDTDTQYF. The CDR3 DNA is TGTGCCAGCAGTACAGGGTTCGACACAGATACGCAGTATTTT.

The V gene is TRBV15, the J gene TRBJ1-2; TRBD1 matches 7 bases. Germline-derived CDR1 and CDR2 are LNHNV and YYDKDF (reference sequence). The CDR3 has 13 residues. V lost 1 base to trimming and J lost 11 bases; unmatched junction nucleotides: 7. CDR3 in amino acids: CATSRGQGIWYTF. In DNA, the CDR3 is TGTGCCACCAGCAGAGGACAGGGAATCTGGTACACCTTC.

This chain links TRBV9 with TRBJ1-2; TRBD1 might be the D (6 bases). In germline, CDR1 is SGDLS, CDR2 YYNGEE. Between the trimmed V and J ends, which lost 4 bases and 7 bases, there was a span of 26 bases. This CDR3 is built from 17 residues. CDR3 sequence reads: CASSTRGTGRTWRGYTF. CDR3 in DNA: TGTGCCAGCAGCACAAGAGGTACAGGGAGAACTTGGCGTGGCTACACCTTC. Full variable domain (outside the CDR3, taken from reference TRBV9 and TRBJ1-2): DSGVTQTPKHLITATGQRVTLRCSPRSGDLSVYWYQQSLDQGLQFLIQYYNGEERAKGNILERFSAQQFPDLHSELNLSSLELGDSALYFCASSTRGTGRTWRGYTFGSGTRLTVV.

This chain links TRBV5-1 with TRBJ2-5; the match to TRBD2 covers 9 bases. The CDR3 is 13 residues long. The V gene end was trimmed by 9 bases and the J gene end by 5 bases; junction bases not matched to a gene: 8. Germline values: CDR1 SGHRS, CDR2 YFSETQ. The CDR3 coding sequence is TGCGCCACCGCTACCGGACTAGCGGAGACCCAGTACTTC. This sequence encodes CATATGLAETQYF.

J is TRBJ2-3 and V is TRBV5-3, with 7 bases lining up with TRBD1. TRBV5-3 is given ORF status, its function remaining uncertain. The CDR3 extends over 17 amino acids. V shed 5 bases and J 4 bases; nucleotides not matched to a gene: 16. CDR3 bases: TGTGCCAGAAGTTTCCCCCTGACAGGGAAGGGTCCAGATACGCAGTATTTT. It codes for CARSFPLTGKGPDTQYF.

The chain couples TRBV18 to TRBJ2-1, with a tentative D call TRBD1 (6 bases). Germline lookup yields CDR1 KGHSH and CDR2 LQKENI. The CDR3 spans 17 residues. Trimming removed 6 bases from V and 1 base from J, with 19 bases in between. In nucleotides, the CDR3 is TGTGCCAGCTCCCGAAGGACCACGAGGGGGTCCTACAATGAGCAGTTCTTC. Its translation is CASSRRTTRGSYNEQFF.

The V call is TRBV11-2, the J call TRBJ2-5; a possible D gene is TRBD1 (6 bases). The CDR3 is made up of 15 amino acids. The germline CDR1 and CDR2 sequences are SGHAT and FQNNGV. Trimming pared 2 bases from V and 7 bases from J, leaving 17 bases between. The CDR3 DNA reads as TGTGCCAGCAGCTTAATGGGCCGGGACACAGCGACCCAGTACTTC. Protein product: CASSLMGRDTATQYF.

V usage is TRBV28 and J usage is TRBJ1-5; D may be TRBD1 (5 bases). V lost 4 bases and J 9 bases, leaving 22 bases between the germline ends. The CDR3 consists of 16 residues. Germline V gives CDR1 MDHEN, CDR2 SYDVKM. The CDR3 coding sequence is TGTGCCAGCAGTTCATTTATCAGGGTTTCTGAGCGGCCCCAGCATTTT. This encodes CASSSFIRVSERPQHF.

V is TRBV4-1 and J is TRBJ2-3; perhaps TRBD1 as D (5 bases). The germline gives CDR1 MGHRA, CDR2 YSYEKL. This CDR3 has 15 amino acids. V lost 0 bases, J lost 3 bases, and 10 bases lay in between. The CDR3 loop reads CASSQDSRETDTQYF. The CDR3 bases are TGCGCCAGCAGCCAAGATTCCAGGGAAACAGATACGCAGTATTTT.

This sequence joins TRBV20-1 and TRBJ2-7, with 7 bases matching TRBD1. The CDR3 is made up of 11 amino acids. The V segment lost 1 base and the J segment 10 bases; nucleotides outside the gene matches: 4. Germline V CDR1 and CDR2: DFQATT, SNEGSKA (reference sequence). The CDR3: CSARVRQGQYF. The CDR3 DNA is TGCAGTGCTAGAGTCCGACAGGGTCAGTACTTC.

The chain carries TRBV6-4 and TRBJ2-3; 9 bases map to TRBD2. The germline V gene has CDR1 MRHNA and CDR2 SNTAGT. The CDR3 sequence is 15 residues long. Trimming took 6 bases from V and 4 from J; bases not matched to a gene: 8. In DNA form, the CDR3 reads TGTGCCAGCAGCAAGCGGGGGGACTGGCCAGATACGCAGTATTTT. It translates to CASSKRGDWPDTQYF.

The chain couples TRBV18 to TRBJ2-5, with D perhaps TRBD2 (6 bases). This CDR3 has 12 amino acids. CDR1 is KGHSH and CDR2 is LQKENI in the germline V gene. V shed 3 bases and J shed 7 bases, with 9 bases lying between them. DNA of the CDR3: TGTGCCAGCTCACCGGGGGAGGCGACCCAGTACTTC. Protein sequence: CASSPGEATQYF.

CDR3 nucleotides: TGTGCCATCAGTGCCAATACCGGACGGGAAAGCGGCTACACCTTC. Its protein is CAISANTGRESGYTF. The chain uses TRBV10-3 and TRBJ1-2; D gene uncertain. The CDR3 is 15 residues long. CDR1 is ENHRY, CDR2 SYGVKD, per germline. The V gene lost 4 bases and the J gene lost 8 bases, with 20 bases spanning the gap.